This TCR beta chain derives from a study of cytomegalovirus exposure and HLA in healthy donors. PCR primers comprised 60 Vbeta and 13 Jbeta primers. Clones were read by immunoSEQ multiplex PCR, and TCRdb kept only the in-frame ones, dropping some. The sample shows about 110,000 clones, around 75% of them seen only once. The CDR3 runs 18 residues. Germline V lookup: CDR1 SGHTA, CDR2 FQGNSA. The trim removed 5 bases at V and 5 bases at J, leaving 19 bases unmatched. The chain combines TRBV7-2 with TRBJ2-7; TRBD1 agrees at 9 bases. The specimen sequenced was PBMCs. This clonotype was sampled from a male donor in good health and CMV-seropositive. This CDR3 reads CASSPSPGTGFPWDEQYF. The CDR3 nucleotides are TGTGCCAGCAGCCCATCACCCGGGACAGGGTTTCCCTGGGACGAGCAGTACTTC.